This T cell receptor (beta chain) is drawn from a study of identical twins. After template switching added a universal primer site, the resulting cDNA carried unique molecular identifiers. TCRdb independently ran MiXCR on the 5' RACE reads; one entry per CDR3 protein. The sample lists about 690,000 distinct CDR3 sequences; 6.1% were seen once. Study conclusions and caveats: Out-of-frame beta sequences exhibited a weaker degree of excess twin sharing. Monozygotic twin pairs showed more out-of-frame TCR alpha sharing than models estimated.

This clonotype has a count of ten or more. The target antigen is unknown. The CDR3 runs to 16 residues. Germline V lookup: CDR1 DFQATT, CDR2 SNEGSKA (reference sequence). V shed 3 bases and J 0 bases; nucleotides not matched to a gene: 5. The clonotype originates from a young man in good health. The chain links TRBV20-1 to TRBJ2-1, with 10 bases lining up with TRBD2. Sequencing used naive T cells sorted from blood. The CDR3 coding sequence is TGCAGTGCTAGTGTAGCGGGAGGCAGCTCCTACAATGAGCAGTTCTTC. This translates into CSASVAGGSSYNEQFF.